What follows are 30 T cell receptor beta chains derived from one specimen sequenced in a study of untreated major depressive disorder (dated by TCRdb to between 2017 and 2018). Receptor libraries were prepared by the immunoSEQ multiplex PCR assay. This immuneACCESS table, as held by TCRdb, lists in-frame sequences with V and J called but not all clones. Of the missing ones, under half trace to an unresolved V gene in checked studies; the others have no known cause. The sample table holds 20,000 or so clones, of which about 89% were seen once. The leading ten clones occupy around 5% of the sample. Sequenced material: CD4+ T cells from PBMCs. These receptors were collected from a woman younger than 45 in good health.

The chain employs TRBV15 and TRBJ2-2; a weak D match, TRBD1 (6 bases). CDR1 is LNHNV and CDR2 is YYDKDF in the germline V gene (reference sequence). Trimming left V 3 bases short and J 5 bases short, with 13 bases between. This CDR3 spans 15 amino acids. The CDR3 is CATSRDRVPTGELFF. The CDR3 nucleotides read TGTGCCACCAGCAGGGACAGAGTGCCGACCGGGGAGCTGTTTTTT.

This chain uses TRBV28 with TRBJ2-7, with 9 bases matching TRBD1. J lost 6 bases, V lost 3 bases, and 12 bases had no gene match. Germline V CDR1 and CDR2: MDHEN, SYDVKM. The CDR3 is 16 residues long. The CDR3: CASSLPAGQGKAEQYF. The CDR3, as DNA: TGTGCCAGCAGTTTGCCCGCCGGACAGGGGAAGGCCGAGCAGTACTTC. Together with reference TRBV28 and TRBJ2-7, the CDR3 gives the full variable domain: DVKVTQSSRYLVKRTGEKVFLECVQDMDHENMFWYRQDPGLGLRLIYFSYDVKMKEKGDIPEGYSVSREKKERFSLILESASTNQTSMYLCASSLPAGQGKAEQYFGPGTRLTVT.

J is TRBJ1-2 and V is TRBV7-2; 8 nucleotides match TRBD1. This CDR3 region has 16 residues. J was trimmed by 6 bases and V by 2 bases; bases with no gene match: 11. Germline V gene lookup returns CDR1 SGHTA and CDR2 FQGNSA. This CDR3 reads CASSLYLAGDRHGYTF. The CDR3 DNA sequence: TGTGCCAGCAGCTTATATTTGGCCGGGGACAGGCATGGCTACACCTTC.

This clone was counted between two and nine times. The rearrangement uses TRBV29-1 and TRBJ1-5; 9 nucleotides match TRBD1. The CDR3 is made up of 14 amino acids. The germline CDR1 and CDR2 sequences are SQVTM and ANQGSEA. The trim removed 5 bases at V and 9 bases at J, leaving 11 bases unmatched. The CDR3 loop is CSVSDSTGGTPQHF. In nucleotides, the CDR3 is TGCAGCGTTTCGGATTCGACAGGGGGGACGCCCCAGCATTTT.

This sequence joins TRBV9 and TRBJ2-3; maybe TRBD1 (6 bases). The germline gives CDR1 SGDLS, CDR2 YYNGEE. The CDR3 runs to 17 residues. V was cut by 0 bases and J by 2 bases, with 16 bases left in between. The DNA of the CDR3 is TGTGCCAGCAGCGTAGAGCCTCCGGGACACCTCACAGATACGCAGTATTTT. Translated, it gives CASSVEPPGHLTDTQYF. The full variable domain, in which reference TRBV9 and TRBJ2-3 provide the parts outside the CDR3, is DSGVTQTPKHLITATGQRVTLRCSPRSGDLSVYWYQQSLDQGLQFLIQYYNGEERAKGNILERFSAQQFPDLHSELNLSSLELGDSALYFCASSVEPPGHLTDTQYFGPGTRLTVL.

This sequence joins TRBV23-1 and TRBJ1-2; 12 bases align to TRBD1. TRBV23-1 is an ORF; its function is uncertain. With 0 bases clipped from V and 8 bases from J, the junction kept 7 bases outside the gene matches. This CDR3 has 16 amino acids. CDR3 residues: CASSQSGGTGGRGYTF. Written as DNA, the CDR3 is TGCGCCAGCAGTCAATCGGGAGGGACAGGGGGCCGGGGCTACACCTTC.

This chain uses TRBV6-6 with TRBJ1-1; D may be TRBD1 (5 bases). CDR1 and CDR2 (germline): MNHNY, SVGAGI (reference sequence). The V end was cut by 2 bases, the J end by 1 base, with 5 bases between. The CDR3 loop spans 13 amino acids. This CDR3 is CASSYGGNTEAFF. The CDR3 DNA sequence: TGTGCCAGCAGTTACGGGGGGAACACTGAAGCTTTCTTT.

The chain recombines TRBV2 with TRBJ1-5; TRBD1 agrees at 8 bases. This CDR3 region has 14 residues. The ends lost 4 bases at V and 5 bases at J; junction bases unmatched: 4. Germline CDR1 SNHLY, CDR2 FYNNEI. The DNA for the CDR3 is TGTGCCAGCAGTGGGACAGGGTCCTATCAGCCCCAGCATTTT. This translates into CASSGTGSYQPQHF.

The chain carries TRBV19 and TRBJ1-2; no reliable D call. V lost 2 bases, J lost 0 bases, and 7 bases lay in between. The CDR3 has 14 residues. CDR1 is LNHDA and CDR2 is SQIVND in the germline V gene (reference sequence). CDR3 region: CASSIWGANYGYTF. Written as DNA, the CDR3 is TGTGCCAGTAGTATATGGGGAGCTAACTATGGCTACACCTTC.

This clone was observed once. The V gene is TRBV2, the J gene TRBJ1-1; D is unresolved. The V gene lost 4 bases and the J gene lost 2 bases, with 17 bases spanning the gap. Germline V gene sequence: CDR1 SNHLY, CDR2 FYNNEI. The CDR3 has 16 residues. CDR3 in amino acids: CASSAPISTPNTEAFF. CDR3 DNA: TGTGCCAGCAGTGCCCCCATAAGCACTCCAAACACTGAAGCTTTCTTT.

J is TRBJ1-3 and V is TRBV5-6; D perhaps matches TRBD1 (5 bases). The CDR3 runs to 14 residues. Germline CDR1 and CDR2: SGHDT and YYEEEE. Deletions cut 4 bases from V and 4 bases from J, with 12 bases between. The CDR3 DNA reads as TGTGCCAGCAGCAGGGACCCAGGGGGAAACACCATATATTTT. Its translation is CASSRDPGGNTIYF.

The chain joins TRBV5-6 to TRBJ1-4; a possible D gene is TRBD1 (6 bases). Trimming cost V 2 bases and J 7 bases, with 9 bases left between them. This CDR3 has 13 amino acids. Germline V gene data show CDR1 as SGHDT and CDR2 as YYEEEE. In DNA form, the CDR3 reads TGTGCCAGCAGCTTACAGGGTTTTGAAAAACTGTTTTTT. Its translation: CASSLQGFEKLFF.

The chain links TRBV18 to TRBJ1-3; unclear D gene. The length of the CDR3 is 16 residues. Per germline, CDR1 KGHSH and CDR2 LQKENI. V lost 0 bases, J lost 1 base, and 10 bases lay in between. Here the CDR3 reads CASSPPSPASGNTIYF. The CDR3 DNA reads TGTGCCAGCTCACCACCTTCGCCAGCGTCTGGAAACACCATATATTTT.

The CDR3 here is CASSINRGHTDTQYF. The CDR3 region has the DNA TGTGCCAGCAGCATTAACAGGGGGCACACAGATACGCAGTATTTT. V gene TRBV5-6 combines with J gene TRBJ2-3; 9 bases line up with TRBD1. Germline V gives CDR1 SGHDT, CDR2 YYEEEE. This CDR3 region has 15 residues. The J segment lost 2 bases and the V segment lost 4 bases, leaving 5 bases of the junction unmatched. Drawing the rest from reference TRBV5-6 and TRBJ2-3, the complete variable domain is DAGVTQSPTHLIKTRGQQVTLRCSPKSGHDTVSWYQQALGQGPQFIFQYYEEEERQRGNFPDRFSGHQFPNYSSELNVNALLLGDSALYLCASSINRGHTDTQYFGPGTRLTVL.

The V and J genes are TRBV15 and TRBJ2-5; TRBD1 matches 7 bases. The V gene's germline CDR1 is LNHNV and CDR2 YYDKDF (reference sequence). CDR3 size: 15 residues. The J segment lost 2 bases and the V segment lost 0 bases, leaving 3 bases of the junction unmatched. The CDR3 nucleotides are TGTGCCACCAGCAGAGACGGACAGGCACAAGAGACCCAGTACTTC. This translates into CATSRDGQAQETQYF.

This clone was seen just once. This sequence joins TRBV9 and TRBJ1-2, with D unclear. The V gene's germline CDR1 is SGDLS and CDR2 YYNGEE. V was pared by 0 bases and J by 7 bases, with 16 bases between. The CDR3 sequence is 15 residues long. CDR3 region: CASSVATTIRSGYTF. CDR3 bases: TGTGCCAGCAGCGTAGCTACAACGATTCGCTCTGGCTACACCTTC.

The rearrangement links TRBV5-1 to TRBJ1-4; TRBD1 aligns across 9 bases. Losses at the gene ends were 3 bases for V and 8 bases for J; bases not matched to a gene: 5. CDR3 size: 14 residues. Germline CDR1 is SGHRS and CDR2 is YFSETQ. The CDR3 DNA follows: TGCGCCAGCAGCTGGGGACAGGGAGAGGAAAAACTGTTTTTT. As protein: CASSWGQGEEKLFF.

The genes are TRBV2 and TRBJ2-2; 8 bases fit TRBD2. The CDR3 contains 14 residues. With 6 bases clipped from V and 6 bases from J, the junction kept 6 bases outside the gene matches. Looked up from germline, CDR1 is SNHLY and CDR2 is FYNNEI. The CDR3 here is CASRVRRGAGELFF. CDR3 DNA sequence: TGTGCCAGCAGGGTCCGGCGGGGGGCCGGGGAGCTGTTTTTT.

The chain is built from TRBV28 and TRBJ1-6; D gene uncertain. The CDR3 has 13 residues. The germline V and J ends were trimmed by 7 bases and 7 bases, with 11 bases remaining between them. Germline values: CDR1 MDHEN, CDR2 SYDVKM. The CDR3 protein is CASTVRRNSPLHF. The DNA of the CDR3 is TGTGCCAGCACGGTAAGAAGGAATTCACCCCTCCACTTT.

The sample holds one count of this clone. At the DNA level, this CDR3 is encoded by other sequences in the same sample as well. This rearrangement joins TRBV6-5 to TRBJ1-1; D unclear. CDR1 and CDR2 (germline): MNHEY, SVGAGI. This CDR3 is built from 12 residues. V was trimmed by 2 bases and J by 8 bases, leaving 9 bases between them. The CDR3 DNA reads TGTGCCAGCAGTTACGCCGGTACGGAAGCTTTCTTT. Its translation: CASSYAGTEAFF.

The rearrangement uses TRBV19 and TRBJ2-2; 9 bases map to TRBD2. The germline V gene has CDR1 LNHDA and CDR2 SQIVND (reference sequence). The CDR3 consists of 15 residues. The junction had 4 bases not matched to a gene; V was cut back by 3 bases and J by 5 bases. The CDR3 reads CASSMALAGTGELFF. The CDR3 DNA sequence: TGTGCCAGTAGTATGGCGCTAGCGGGGACCGGGGAGCTGTTTTTT.

The chain recombines TRBV6-5 with TRBJ1-1; D is uncertain. The germline CDR1 and CDR2 sequences are MNHEY and SVGAGI. Trimming took off 0 bases at V and 2 bases at J, with 10 bases between the two ends. CDR3 length equals 15 residues. The CDR3 spells CASSYSILPNTEAFF. The CDR3 region has the DNA TGTGCCAGCAGTTACTCGATATTACCTAACACTGAAGCTTTCTTT.

The chain recombines TRBV7-2 with TRBJ1-6, with D possibly TRBD1 on 6 matching bases. CDR3 length: 14 amino acids. Germline loops: CDR1 SGHTA, CDR2 FQGNSA. V dropped 6 bases and J dropped 7 bases, with 13 bases sitting between them. The CDR3 nucleotides are TGTGCCAGCAGATTGGGACATATGAATTCACCCCTCCACTTT. This gives the protein CASRLGHMNSPLHF.

J is TRBJ1-1 and V is TRBV9; tentatively, D is TRBD1 (5 bases). With 0 bases removed from V and 0 bases from J, the gap between germline ends came to 9 bases. CDR1 is SGDLS and CDR2 is YYNGEE in the germline V gene. The CDR3 length is 15 residues. This CDR3 is CASSVGQIMNTEAFF. The CDR3 DNA reads TGTGCCAGCAGCGTAGGACAGATCATGAACACTGAAGCTTTCTTT.

This chain connects TRBV10-3 to TRBJ1-2; D uncertain. Trimming pared 1 base from V and 7 bases from J, leaving 7 bases between. Germline CDR1 and CDR2: ENHRY and SYGVKD. The CDR3 totals 12 residues. The CDR3 DNA reads TGTGCCATCAGTGAGTTGTTGAGTGGCTACACCTTC. Protein sequence: CAISELLSGYTF.

The V gene is TRBV5-1, the J gene TRBJ2-7, with 8 nucleotides matching TRBD1. CDR1 is SGHRS, CDR2 YFSETQ, per germline. V gave up 4 bases and J gave up 6 bases; unmatched junction bases: 6. The CDR3 extends over 13 amino acids. CDR3: CASSQGQGGEQYF. Written as DNA, the CDR3 is TGCGCCAGCAGCCAAGGACAGGGCGGCGAGCAGTACTTC.

The CDR3, as DNA: TGTGCCAGCTCACTACAGCAACTATATGGCTACACCTTC. The encoded protein is CASSLQQLYGYTF. The V call is TRBV18, the J call TRBJ1-2, with D uncertain. V was cut by 4 bases and J by 5 bases, with 11 bases left in between. The CDR3 covers 13 residues. In germline, CDR1 is KGHSH, CDR2 LQKENI. Combining the CDR3 with reference TRBV18 and TRBJ1-2 gives the whole variable domain NAGVMQNPRHLVRRRGQEARLRCSPMKGHSHVYWYRQLPEEGLKFMVYLQKENIIDESGMPKERFSAEFPKEGPSILRIQQVVRGDSAAYFCASSLQQLYGYTFGSGTRLTVV.

The V and J genes are TRBV10-3 and TRBJ1-5, with D possibly being TRBD1 (6 bases). The CDR3 contains 13 residues. V was cut by 6 bases and J by 3 bases, with 9 bases left in between. Looked up from germline, CDR1 is ENHRY and CDR2 is SYGVKD. The CDR3 region is CAIRGDINQPQHF. The CDR3 DNA is TGTGCCATCAGAGGGGACATCAATCAGCCCCAGCATTTT.

The gene calls are TRBV7-2 and TRBJ2-7; 12 positions match TRBD2. The length of the CDR3 is 15 residues. The junction had 3 bases not matched to a gene; V was cut back by 2 bases and J by 4 bases. Germline V gene data show CDR1 as SGHTA and CDR2 as FQGNSA. In nucleotides, the CDR3 is TGTGCCAGCAGCTTACCTAGCGGGGGGGCTTACGAGCAGTACTTC. Translation gives CASSLPSGGAYEQYF.

This rearrangement joins TRBV10-1 to TRBJ2-3; the match to TRBD2 covers 13 bases. The CDR3 sequence is 17 residues long. Trimming removed 5 bases from V and 1 base from J; junction bases left unmatched: 6. The germline CDR1 and CDR2 sequences are WNHNN and SYGVQD (reference sequence). The CDR3 spells CASSQRLAGGCTDTQYF. In DNA, the CDR3 is TGCGCCAGCAGTCAACGACTAGCGGGGGGTTGCACAGATACGCAGTATTTT.